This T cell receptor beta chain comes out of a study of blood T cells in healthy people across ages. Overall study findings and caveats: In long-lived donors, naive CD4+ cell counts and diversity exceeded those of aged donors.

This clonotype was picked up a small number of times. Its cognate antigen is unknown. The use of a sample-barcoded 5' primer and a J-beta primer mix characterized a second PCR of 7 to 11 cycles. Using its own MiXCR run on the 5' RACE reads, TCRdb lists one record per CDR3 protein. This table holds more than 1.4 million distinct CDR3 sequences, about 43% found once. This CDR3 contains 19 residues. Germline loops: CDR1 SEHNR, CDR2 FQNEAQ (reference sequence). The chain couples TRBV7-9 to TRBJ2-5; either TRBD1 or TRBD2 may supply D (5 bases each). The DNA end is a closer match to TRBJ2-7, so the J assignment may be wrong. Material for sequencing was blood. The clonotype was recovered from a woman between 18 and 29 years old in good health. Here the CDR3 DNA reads TGTGCCAGCAGCCCACGAGGAGGCGGGTGGTCCAAGGGGTCCTACGAGCAGTACTTC. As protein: CASSPRGGGWSKGSYEQYF.